This T cell receptor beta chain was identified in a study of blood T cell repertoires in COVID-19. Study at large: Material from acute and convalescent COVID-19 was sourced from the United States, Italy and Spain. Sources were T cells, B-cell-depleted T cells, or PBMCs; the material itself was cDNA or gDNA.

In the original analysis: Amplification of reference gene primers was used by the study to estimate nucleated cell counts. Libraries were prepared by immunoSEQ multiplex PCR; TCRdb keeps only in-frame clonotypes and omits some of them. V, J and clone size were drawn from that table, and D and trimming were deduced from the DNA. Among 90,000 to 110,000 clones, around 80% were seen once, and the ten largest hold approximately 4.2%. The J segment lost 5 bases and the V segment lost 4 bases, leaving 6 bases of the junction unmatched. CDR3 length: 14 residues. CDR1 is ENHRY and CDR2 is SYGVKD in the germline V gene.

The chain couples TRBV10-3 to TRBJ2-5, with 8 bases matching TRBD1. Sequencing was carried out using peripheral blood. The TCR was taken from a human donor in a cohort sampled during active or convalescent COVID-19. CDR3 nucleotide sequence: TGTGCCATCAGTGGGACAGGGACGGGGGAGACCCAGTACTTC. Encoded protein: CAISGTGTGETQYF.